A selection of T cell receptor beta chains follows, all from one sample in a study of cytomegalovirus exposure and HLA in healthy donors. Only in-frame clones appear in the TCRdb table, and some are missing; sequencing was by immunoSEQ multiplex PCR. The sample carries 90,000 to 110,000 clones, approximately 76% recorded once. The sample was PBMCs. These receptors all come from a woman aged 50 to 60 in good health and CMV-seropositive. The CDR3 runs from the conserved cysteine through the conserved F or W. The D gene is left open where the match is weak. Where a row states a size, it is once, few, many or the class of an expanded clone; other rows omit it.

>TRBV11-2|TRBJ2-1|-|-
CASSHVWGQSSYNEQFF
TGTGCCAGCAGCCACGTCTGGGGGCAGAGCTCCTACAATGAGCAGTTCTTC
>TRBV18|TRBJ1-2|TRBD1|few
CASSLLGQEPYGYTF
TGTGCCAGCTCACTGCTGGGACAGGAACCCTATGGCTACACCTTC
>TRBV9|TRBJ2-1|TRBD2|once
CASSASGAGASEQFF
TGTGCCAGCAGCGCATCTGGGGCGGGAGCATCCGAGCAGTTCTTC
>TRBV7-9|TRBJ2-2|TRBD2|-
CASSPRLAGGQEDTGELFF
TGTGCCAGCAGCCCGAGACTAGCGGGGGGGCAGGAGGACACCGGGGAGCTGTTTTTT
>TRBV5-1|TRBJ2-2|-|once
CASQSYTDTGELFF
TGCGCCAGCCAATCGTACACCGACACCGGGGAGCTGTTTTTT
>TRBV7-9|TRBJ2-4|TRBD1|-
CASSHPDREENIQYF
TGTGCCAGCAGCCACCCGGACAGGGAGGAAAACATTCAGTACTTC
>TRBV5-1|TRBJ1-5|TRBD1|-
CASSSGTGDNQPQHF
TGCGCCAGCAGCTCCGGGACAGGTGACAATCAGCCCCAGCATTTT
>TRBV12-5|TRBJ2-2|TRBD1|-
CASGKGQSPGELFF
TGTGCTAGTGGTAAGGGACAGTCCCCCGGGGAGCTGTTTTTT
>TRBV25-1|TRBJ2-7|TRBD1|-
CASSAPPGQGAYEQYF
TGTGCCAGCAGTGCCCCTCCGGGACAGGGGGCCTACGAGCAGTACTTC
>TRBV9|TRBJ2-2|-|-
CASSEITGTGELFF
TGTGCCAGCAGCGAGATAACAGGAACCGGGGAGCTGTTTTTT
>TRBV11-3|TRBJ2-1|TRBD2|few
CASSHSRSTSGRDYNEQFF
TGTGCCAGCAGCCATTCCCGTAGCACTAGCGGGAGGGACTACAATGAGCAGTTCTTC
>TRBV5-1|TRBJ2-1|TRBD2|once
CASSRGLAGGAEQFF
TGCGCCAGCAGCCGAGGACTAGCGGGAGGGGCAGAGCAGTTCTTC
>TRBV6-5|TRBJ2-3|-|-
CASSYLTGIAQYF
TGTGCCAGCAGTTACCTTACAGGGATTGCGCAGTATTTT
>TRBV2|TRBJ1-5|-|-
CASSVEMGGNQPQHF
TGTGCCAGCAGCGTTGAGATGGGAGGCAATCAGCCCCAGCATTTT
>TRBV5-1|TRBJ2-7|-|-
CASSPRDNYEQYF
TGCGCCAGCAGCCCCCGGGACAACTACGAGCAGTACTTC
>TRBV2|TRBJ1-2|-|-
CASILVPSGGLNGYTF
TGTGCCAGCATTCTTGTTCCATCAGGTGGGCTGAATGGCTACACCTTC
>TRBV29-1|TRBJ2-7|-|-
CSVEYSSYEQYF
TGCAGCGTTGAGTATAGCTCCTACGAGCAGTACTTC
>TRBV7-9|TRBJ2-1|TRBD1|-
CASSSTSAGTGAYNEQFF
TGTGCCAGCAGCTCGACCTCAGCCGGGACAGGGGCCTACAATGAGCAGTTCTTC
>TRBV9|TRBJ2-7|-|-
CASSVEGAGYEQYF
TGTGCCAGCAGCGTAGAAGGGGCAGGATACGAGCAGTACTTC
>TRBV7-9|TRBJ2-3|-|-
CASSSNYWTTNTQYF
TGTGCCAGCAGCTCTAATTATTGGACAACCAATACGCAGTATTTT
>TRBV5-5|TRBJ2-4|-|-
CASSLEQGNIQYF
TGTGCCAGCAGCTTGGAACAGGGAAACATTCAGTACTTC
>TRBV7-2|TRBJ2-3|TRBD2|few
CASSLITGGVDTQYF
TGTGCCAGCAGCTTAATAACGGGAGGTGTAGATACGCAGTATTTT
>TRBV9|TRBJ1-1|-|-
CASSVDRWNTEAFF
TGTGCCAGCAGCGTCGACAGGTGGAACACTGAAGCTTTCTTT
>TRBV6-1|TRBJ2-7|TRBD2|-
CASSSSGSSYEQYF
TGTGCCAGCAGTTCTAGCGGGTCCTCCTACGAGCAGTACTTC
>TRBV9|TRBJ2-2|-|-
CASSLRVTGELFF
TGTGCCAGCTCACTGCGGGTCACCGGGGAGCTGTTTTTT
>TRBV28|TRBJ2-4|-|-
CASSLGGGIAKNSQYF
TGTGCCAGCAGTTTAGGGGGGGGCATAGCCAAAAACAGTCAGTACTTC
>TRBV5-4|TRBJ2-7|TRBD1|once
CASSLKGQSSYEQYF
TGTGCCAGCAGCTTGAAGGGACAGAGCTCCTACGAGCAGTACTTC
>TRBV10-3|TRBJ1-2|-|-
CANSGNSLFGYTF
TGTGCCAACTCGGGGAACAGCCTTTTCGGCTACACCTTC
>TRBV2|TRBJ1-1|TRBD1|medium-sized
CASSFDRDTEAFF
TGTGCCAGCAGTTTCGACAGGGACACTGAAGCTTTCTTT
>TRBV28|TRBJ2-7|-|few
CASSHAPNESGEQYF
TGTGCCAGCAGCCACGCACCGAACGAGTCCGGGGAGCAGTACTTC
>TRBV5-4|TRBJ2-7|TRBD2|once
CASSSGLAALRAEQYF
TGTGCCAGCAGCTCGGGACTAGCGGCCTTGAGGGCCGAGCAGTACTTC
>TRBV12-5|TRBJ2-3|TRBD2|-
CASGAGGRGDTQYF
TGTGCTAGTGGGGCGGGGGGCCGGGGAGATACGCAGTATTTT
>TRBV6-5|TRBJ2-4|-|-
CASSSHGSTLENIQYF
TGTGCCAGCAGTTCCCACGGGAGCACGTTGGAAAACATTCAGTACTTC
>TRBV9|TRBJ2-5|TRBD1|-
CASSLWDSQETQYF
TGTGCCAGCAGCCTATGGGACAGCCAAGAGACCCAGTACTTC
>TRBV5-1|TRBJ1-4|TRBD1|-
CASSSATGESEKLFF
TGCGCCAGCAGCTCCGCGACAGGGGAGAGTGAAAAACTGTTTTTT
>TRBV27|TRBJ1-2|TRBD1|-
CASSNGQGSGYTF
TGTGCCAGCAGTAACGGACAGGGGAGTGGCTACACCTTC
>TRBV19|TRBJ2-7|-|-
CASSQQGHEQYF
TGTGCCAGTAGTCAACAGGGTCACGAGCAGTACTTC
>TRBV2|TRBJ2-3|-|-
CASSESGGSTDTQYF
TGTGCCAGCAGTGAGTCAGGGGGGAGCACAGATACGCAGTATTTT
>TRBV4-1|TRBJ2-1|-|-
CASSQIVGLPVNEQFF
TGCGCCAGCAGCCAAATTGTGGGACTCCCAGTGAATGAGCAGTTCTTC
>TRBV12-5|TRBJ2-7|-|-
CASGHRNPLSGEQYF
TGTGCTAGTGGGCACCGAAACCCCCTCTCCGGCGAGCAGTACTTC
>TRBV13|TRBJ2-4|-|-
CASSYGTGDIQYF
TGTGCCAGCAGCTACGGGACGGGAGACATTCAGTACTTC
>TRBV7-2|TRBJ2-1|TRBD1|few
CASSLMGQGSYNEQFF
TGTGCCAGCAGCTTAATGGGACAGGGGTCCTACAATGAGCAGTTCTTC
>TRBV27|TRBJ2-7|TRBD1|-
CASSSTGVTYEQYF
TGTGCCAGCAGTTCGACAGGGGTCACCTACGAGCAGTACTTC
>TRBV5-5|TRBJ2-2|TRBD1|-
CASSLGDRFVNTGELFF
TGTGCCAGCAGCTTGGGGGACAGGTTCGTGAACACCGGGGAGCTGTTTTTT
>TRBV14|TRBJ2-7|-|-
CASSQDRGSEQYF
TGTGCCAGCAGCCAAGATAGGGGGTCCGAGCAGTACTTC
>TRBV7-2|TRBJ2-7|TRBD1|-
CASSRQGYEQYF
TGTGCCAGCAGCAGACAGGGGTACGAGCAGTACTTC
>TRBV19|TRBJ1-4|-|-
CASSIGTEGEKLFF
TGTGCCAGTAGTATAGGGACAGAGGGGGAAAAACTGTTTTTT
>TRBV5-4|TRBJ2-3|-|-
CASSLPGVRADTQYF
TGTGCCAGCAGCTTGCCGGGAGTTCGGGCAGATACGCAGTATTTT
>TRBV7-3|TRBJ1-1|-|-
CASSRDRNTEAFF
TGTGCCAGCAGCAGAGACAGGAACACTGAAGCTTTCTTT
>TRBV29-1|TRBJ1-2|-|once
CSVEDNYGYTF
TGCAGCGTTGAGGACAATTATGGCTACACCTTC
>TRBV27|TRBJ1-1|TRBD1|-
CASSLSDRGEAFF
TGTGCCAGCAGTTTGTCCGACAGGGGCGAAGCTTTCTTT
>TRBV7-9|TRBJ2-1|TRBD2|few
CASSARRPTSGAYNEQFF
TGTGCCAGCAGCGCGCGGAGGCCGACTAGCGGGGCATACAATGAGCAGTTCTTC
>TRBV7-2|TRBJ2-5|-|-
CASSLAVAETQYF
TGTGCCAGCAGCTTGGCGGTCGCAGAGACCCAGTACTTC
>TRBV7-2|TRBJ2-6|-|-
CASSLEGKRFSGANVLTF
TGTGCCAGCAGCTTAGAGGGGAAGCGCTTCTCTGGGGCCAACGTCCTGACTTTC
>TRBV5-1|TRBJ2-7|-|-
CASSLNRGLLYF
TGCGCCAGCAGCTTAAACAGGGGACTCCTGTACTTC
>TRBV5-5|TRBJ1-2|TRBD1|-
CASSLAGQGDFGYTF
TGTGCCAGCAGCTTGGCCGGACAGGGGGACTTTGGCTACACCTTC
>TRBV15|TRBJ2-3|-|-
CATSRDRPYTDTQYF
TGTGCCACCAGCAGAGATCGTCCCTACACAGATACGCAGTATTTT
>TRBV7-2|TRBJ2-2|-|-
CASSSPHGELFF
TGTGCCAGCAGCTCCCCCCACGGGGAGCTGTTTTTT
>TRBV4-2|TRBJ2-2|-|-
CASSQDHGVNTGELFF
TGTGCCAGCAGCCAAGATCACGGGGTGAACACCGGGGAGCTGTTTTTT
>TRBV6-4|TRBJ2-1|-|-
CASSDSRFRDSYNEQFF
TGTGCCAGCAGTGACTCTCGATTCAGGGATTCCTACAATGAGCAGTTCTTC